The next 27 T cell receptor beta chains were all read from a single sample in a study of blood T cells in healthy people across ages. A sample-barcoded 5' primer and a J-beta primer mix were used in a second PCR of roughly 7 to 11 cycles. TCRdb re-called the 5' RACE reads with MiXCR, one entry per CDR3 protein. The table lists 750,000 to 1,000,000 distinct CDR3 sequences, 25% to 30% of them singletons, with roughly 10% in the top ten. A further study also used this sample, focusing on T cells of mothers and their children.

Material: blood. These receptor sequences come from a woman aged 40 to 50 in good health.

Ten or more counts support this clonotype. The chain couples TRBV5-5 to TRBJ2-7, with D tentatively TRBD2 (5 bases). The CDR3 consists of 12 residues. V shed 5 bases and J shed 6 bases, with 12 bases lying between them. Germline V gene data show CDR1 as SGHKS and CDR2 as YYEKEE (reference sequence). The CDR3 sequence: CASRKSEGEQYF. For the CDR3, the DNA is TGTGCCAGCAGGAAATCAGAGGGCGAGCAGTACTTC.

Regarding this clonotype: A much larger clonotype is one base distant, so this may be a read error. The V call is TRBV5-5, the J call TRBJ1-5; D unclear. The CDR3 has 14 residues. Trimming removed 1 base from V and 0 bases from J, with 5 bases in between. The germline CDR1 and CDR2 sequences are SGHKS and YYEKEE (reference sequence). CDR3 sequence: CASSLPASNQPQHF. CDR3 in DNA: TGTGCCAGCAGCTTGCCGGCTAGCAATCAGCCCCAGCATTTT.

The V and J genes are TRBV28 and TRBJ1-1; 9 positions match TRBD1. In germline, CDR1 is MDHEN, CDR2 SYDVKM. The J segment lost 4 bases and the V segment lost 5 bases, leaving 8 bases of the junction unmatched. CDR3 length equals 15 residues. The CDR3 sequence is CASSPGGQGSTEAFF. As DNA, the CDR3 is TGTGCCAGCAGTCCGGGGGGACAGGGTAGCACTGAAGCTTTCTTT.

The chain recombines TRBV7-9 with TRBJ1-1; weak D call: TRBD1 (6 bases). The CDR3 contains 13 residues. CDR1 is SEHNR, CDR2 FQNEAQ, per germline (reference sequence). Trimming removed 5 bases at V and 8 bases at J, with 15 bases between. The CDR3 region has the DNA TGTGCCAGCAGCCAGAGAGACAGGCGAGAAGCTTTCTTT. Translated: CASSQRDRREAFF.

The V call is TRBV12-3 or TRBV12-4, the J call TRBJ1-1, with D possibly being TRBD1 (6 bases). CDR3 length: 11 residues. With 11 bases removed from V and 10 bases from J, the gap between germline ends came to 17 bases. Here the CDR3 DNA reads TGTGCCGGCGGACAGCGACGGGGAGCTTTCTTT. This encodes CAGGQRRGAFF.

This rearrangement joins TRBV6-2 or TRBV6-3 to TRBJ2-5, with D perhaps given as TRBD1 or TRBD2 (6 bases each). Germline-derived CDR1 and CDR2 are MNHEY and SVGEGT. Trimming stripped 3 bases from V and 11 bases from J, with 22 bases between. This CDR3 comprises 15 residues. The CDR3 here is CASSYRTGAYNEQYF. The CDR3 region has the DNA TGTGCCAGCAGTTATAGGACGGGGGCCTACAATGAGCAGTACTTC.

In regard to this clonotype: Given a much more abundant clone one base away, this may be a read error. V is TRBV5-1 and J is TRBJ2-5; 7 nucleotides agree with TRBD1. The J call may be mistaken, given a closer DNA end match to TRBJ2-7. This CDR3 region has 15 residues. Germline V gene lookup returns CDR1 SGHRS and CDR2 YFSETQ. The CDR3 here is CVSSLTGQPYYEQYF. The CDR3, as DNA: TGCGTCAGCAGCTTGACGGGACAGCCGTACTACGAGCAGTACTTC.

This clonotype was found many times. The J gene is TRBJ2-7, the V gene TRBV7-9, with D perhaps given as TRBD1 or TRBD2 (6 bases each). Trimming pared 6 bases from V and 1 base from J, leaving 19 bases between. The CDR3 length is 16 residues. CDR1 and CDR2 from the germline V gene are SEHNR and FQNEAQ (reference sequence). DNA for the CDR3: TGTGCCAGCAGTTATAAACAGGGTGGGACTTCCTACGAGCAGTACTTC. Amino acids: CASSYKQGGTSYEQYF.

This clonotype was counted at least ten times. The chain joins TRBV28 to TRBJ2-7, with D possibly TRBD1 on 5 matching bases. The germline V gene has CDR1 MDHEN and CDR2 SYDVKM. V was cut by 6 bases and J by 0 bases, with 12 bases left in between. This CDR3 is built from 14 residues. The CDR3 DNA sequence: TGTGCCAGCAGGACAGACACGGGCTCCTACGAGCAGTACTTC. It encodes CASRTDTGSYEQYF.

This clonotype has at least ten counts. The chain links TRBV21-1 to TRBJ1-2; the DNA was not compared with TRBD1, the D call given in the table. TRBV21-1 counts as a pseudogene. The length of the CDR3 is 13 residues. CDR3 sequence: CASNMPGGYGYTF. CDR3 sequence (DNA): TGTGCCAGCAACATGCCCGGCGGCTATGGCTACACCTTC.

The chain couples TRBV5-6 to TRBJ1-1; D might be TRBD1 (5 bases). The CDR3 sequence is 13 residues long. Trimming cost V 6 bases and J 9 bases, with 18 bases left between them. The germline CDR1 and CDR2 sequences are SGHDT and YYEEEE. The CDR3 sequence: CASTQGLNAKAFF. The CDR3 DNA is TGTGCCAGCACCCAGGGTCTGAACGCTAAAGCTTTCTTT. The full variable domain, in which reference TRBV5-6 and TRBJ1-1 provide the parts outside the CDR3, is DAGVTQSPTHLIKTRGQQVTLRCSPKSGHDTVSWYQQALGQGPQFIFQYYEEEERQRGNFPDRFSGHQFPNYSSELNVNALLLGDSALYLCASTQGLNAKAFFGQGTRLTVV.

The J gene is TRBJ2-7, the V gene TRBV5-1, with 10 positions matching TRBD1. CDR3 length equals 15 residues. V was pared by 4 bases and J by 4 bases, with 8 bases of the junction left unmatched. The germline gives CDR1 SGHRS, CDR2 YFSETQ. Written as DNA, the CDR3 is TGCGCCAGCAGCCTGGGACAGGGGAATCGGTACGAGCAGTACTTC. It codes for CASSLGQGNRYEQYF.

This clonotype has a handful of counts. In DNA, the CDR3 is TGCAGTGCTAGAGTGGGGGGGGGACCTGTGGGTGAGCAGTTCTTC. It translates to CSARVGGGPVGEQFF. V gene TRBV20-1 combines with J gene TRBJ2-1, with 7 bases that match TRBD2. Germline lookup yields CDR1 DFQATT and CDR2 SNEGSKA (reference sequence). J was trimmed by 9 bases and V by 1 base; bases with no gene match: 12. This CDR3 region has 15 residues.

On this clonotype: Since a much larger clone is just one base distant, this may be a read error. The chain is built from TRBV5-1 and TRBJ2-7; 7 bases match TRBD1. CDR1 is SGHRS, CDR2 YFSETQ, per germline. The CDR3 runs to 16 residues. For the CDR3, the DNA is TGCGCCAGCAGAAAAAACCGGGACAGACTAACGTACGGGCAGTACTTC. Translation gives CASRKNRDRLTYGQYF.

The V call is TRBV5-1, the J call TRBJ2-1; D gene uncertain. The V gene lost 1 base and the J gene lost 8 bases, with 13 bases spanning the gap. Germline V CDR1 and CDR2: SGHRS, YFSETQ. This CDR3 region has 14 residues. CDR3 DNA sequence: TGCGCCAGCAGCTTGACCAGGCAGGTCGATGAGCAGTTCTTC. It translates to CASSLTRQVDEQFF.

In this sample, this clonotype turned up a few times. This chain connects TRBV12-3 or TRBV12-4 to TRBJ2-7; the D is unclear. Trimming took 6 bases from V and 3 from J, leaving 6 bases between them. The CDR3 contains 11 residues. The CDR3 protein is CASSQHYEQYF. The CDR3 DNA follows: TGTGCCAGCAGCCAACACTACGAGCAGTACTTC.

In its sample, this clonotype was seen many times. The genes are TRBV7-2 and TRBJ1-2; D is unclear. This CDR3 has 14 amino acids. Trimming took 5 bases from V and 4 from J, leaving 14 bases between them. Germline CDR1 is SGHTA and CDR2 is FQGNSA. CDR3 sequence reads: CASSPNGQAYGYTF. In DNA, the CDR3 is TGTGCCAGCAGCCCGAACGGGCAGGCCTATGGCTACACCTTC.

This clonotype was seen repeatedly, ten times or more. The chain recombines TRBV27 with TRBJ1-1; D is uncertain. The germline gives CDR1 MNHEY, CDR2 SMNVEV (reference sequence). The ends were cut back, 6 bases at V and 0 bases at J, with 11 bases in the middle. This CDR3 is built from 14 residues. CDR3 sequence: CASSPAGVNTEAFF. The DNA for the CDR3 is TGTGCCAGCAGCCCCGCAGGTGTGAACACTGAAGCTTTCTTT.

This sequence joins TRBV7-2 and TRBJ1-3; TRBD1 aligns across 10 bases. V lost 8 bases, J lost 0 bases, and 1 base stayed unmatched. Germline CDR1 and CDR2: SGHTA and FQGNSA. The CDR3 extends over 14 amino acids. CDR3 in DNA: TGTGCCAGCCGGACAGGGGGCTCTGGAAACACCATATATTTT. Encoded protein: CASRTGGSGNTIYF.

This clonotype showed up many times. This chain connects TRBV12-3 or TRBV12-4 to TRBJ1-5, with no clear D. The CDR3 loop spans 12 amino acids. Trimming took 5 bases from V and 6 from J, leaving 8 bases between them. The CDR3 sequence: CASSDPPQPQHF. The CDR3 bases are TGTGCCAGCAGTGACCCCCCTCAGCCCCAGCATTTT.

This clonotype was observed many times. The CDR3 DNA follows: TGTGCCAGCTCACTCGGACAGGAAGGTGAGCAGTTCTTC. As protein: CASSLGQEGEQFF. The V call is TRBV18, the J call TRBJ2-1; 7 nucleotides align to TRBD1. V gave up 4 bases and J gave up 9 bases; unmatched junction bases: 6. Germline V lookup: CDR1 KGHSH, CDR2 LQKENI. This CDR3 comprises 13 residues.

To note about this clonotype: One end of the junction is discordant with germline, which a read error may explain. V and J are TRBV12-3 or TRBV12-4 and TRBJ2-2; TRBD2 might be the D (6 bases). CDR3 length: 12 residues. CDR3 sequence reads: CASSFSPGGLFF. Written as DNA, the CDR3 is TGTGCCAGCAGTTTCAGTCCCGGGGGGCTGTTTTTT.

This chain connects TRBV2 to TRBJ2-1; no clear D gene. This CDR3 comprises 12 residues. CDR1 is SNHLY and CDR2 is FYNNEI in the germline V gene. Trimming left V 4 bases short and J 5 bases short, with 6 bases between. This CDR3 is CASSGLDNEQFF. The CDR3 DNA sequence: TGTGCCAGCAGTGGATTGGACAATGAGCAGTTCTTC.

CDR3 protein: CASSQDKSLGSGSTDTQYF. The DNA for the CDR3 is TGCGCCAGCAGCCAAGATAAGAGTCTGGGTAGCGGGAGCACAGATACGCAGTATTTT. The rearrangement joins TRBV4-3 to TRBJ2-3; 7 bases match TRBD2. CDR1 is LGHNA, CDR2 YSLEER, per germline. V shed 0 bases and J 0 bases; nucleotides not matched to a gene: 12. The CDR3 contains 19 residues.

This clonotype occurred many times. The CDR3 DNA reads TGTGCCAGCAGCGTTACAGATTACTACGAGCAGTACTTC. This translates into CASSVTDYYEQYF. The chain uses TRBV9 and TRBJ2-7; D unclear. This CDR3 is built from 13 residues. Germline CDR1 SGDLS, CDR2 YYNGEE. V was pared by 2 bases and J by 3 bases, with 9 bases between.

The V call is TRBV28, the J call TRBJ2-6; the D gene could be TRBD1 or TRBD2 (5 bases each). Germline V gene sequence: CDR1 MDHEN, CDR2 SYDVKM. This CDR3 comprises 17 residues. V gave up 2 bases and J gave up 1 base, with 12 bases separating them. The CDR3 here is CASSLRGGISGANVLTF. CDR3 DNA: TGTGCCAGCAGTTTACGGGGCGGCATATCTGGGGCCAACGTCCTGACTTTC.

This chain links TRBV28 with TRBJ1-2; TRBD1 agrees at 8 bases. Germline CDR1 reads MDHEN; CDR2 reads SYDVKM. The J segment lost 0 bases and the V segment lost 2 bases, leaving 2 bases of the junction unmatched. This CDR3 has 15 residues. The CDR3 coding sequence is TGTGCCAGCAGTTTACCGGGACAGGCTAACTATGGCTACACCTTC. Protein: CASSLPGQANYGYTF.